The T cell receptor beta chain under discussion was sequenced for a study of post-analysis software for immune sequencing data. The study's findings and limits: A significant reduction in normalized Chao1 diversity was observed in multiple sclerosis patients versus controls.

Incorporated into the TCR beta cDNA libraries were unique molecular identifiers, which served to reduce PCR and sequencing biases. TCRdb analysed the PCR reads with MiXCR anew, one entry per CDR3 protein. Of 750,000 to 950,000 distinct CDR3 sequences in the sample, about 53% are singletons; the top ten hold around 4.5%. Points on this clonotype: What it binds is not known.

The receptor was isolated from a girl aged 5 to 17 with multiple sclerosis. Sequenced input: blood.

The CDR3 region is CASSLGLLSGGAFEQYF. The DNA of the CDR3 is TGTGCCAGCAGCTTAGGCCTACTAAGCGGGGGGGCGTTTGAGCAGTACTTC. The genes are TRBV11-2 and TRBJ2-5; 10 bases map to TRBD2. The germline V gene has CDR1 SGHAT and CDR2 FQNNGV. This CDR3 is built from 17 residues. V shed 1 base and J 11 bases; nucleotides not matched to a gene: 16.